The 15 T cell receptor beta chains in this list originate from one sample, sequenced in a study of T cells after yellow fever vaccination. TCRdb analysed the 5' RACE reads with MiXCR anew, one entry per CDR3 protein. The table lists hundreds of thousands of distinct CDR3 sequences, roughly a sixth of them singletons. The sample here was PBMCs, taken before the yellow fever booster vaccination. These receptors were collected from a man aged 18 to 29 who received the YFV17D yellow fever vaccine.

This clonotype was found once. This chain joins TRBV6-6 and TRBJ2-4; tentatively, D is TRBD1 (5 bases). In germline, CDR1 is MNHNY, CDR2 SVGAGI (reference sequence). The CDR3 contains 13 residues. Trimming shortened V by 0 bases and J by 6 bases, and 6 bases separated the two germline ends. CDR3 nucleotides: TGTGCCAGCAGTTACTCCCAGGGAAACATTCAGTACTTC. This encodes CASSYSQGNIQYF.

This chain connects TRBV20-1 to TRBJ2-5; TRBD2 matches at 8 bases. The length of the CDR3 is 13 residues. Germline CDR1 reads DFQATT; CDR2 reads SNEGSKA (reference sequence). Trimming cost V 3 bases and J 1 base; bases outside gene matches: 1. CDR3 nucleotide sequence: TGCAGTGCTAGCGGGGGGGCCCAAGAGACCCAGTACTTC. Protein sequence: CSASGGAQETQYF.

The rearrangement uses TRBV3-1 and TRBJ1-4; the D gene is possibly TRBD1 (6 bases). Germline loops: CDR1 LGHDT, CDR2 YNNKEL (reference sequence). This CDR3 has 15 amino acids. V gave up 1 base and J gave up 7 bases, with 13 bases separating them. CDR3 sequence (DNA): TGTGCCAGCAGCCAAGTGACTGGACAGCGTGAAAAACTGTTTTTT. This encodes CASSQVTGQREKLFF. Full variable domain (rest looked up from reference TRBV3-1 and TRBJ1-4): DTAVSQTPKYLVTQMGNDKSIKCEQNLGHDTMYWYKQDSKKFLKIMFSYNNKELIINETVPNRFSPKSPDKAHLNLHINSLELGDSAVYFCASSQVTGQREKLFFGSGTQLSVL.

The chain joins TRBV29-1 to TRBJ1-1; no reliable D call. The CDR3 totals 12 residues. Germline CDR1 SQVTM, CDR2 ANQGSEA. Trimming removed 4 bases at V and 8 bases at J, with 14 bases between. The CDR3 is CSVGYGLVEAFF. CDR3 DNA: TGCAGCGTTGGGTACGGCTTAGTCGAAGCTTTCTTT. Together with reference TRBV29-1 and TRBJ1-1, the CDR3 gives the full variable domain: SAVISQKPSRDICQRGTSLTIQCQVDSQVTMMFWYRQQPGQSLTLIATANQGSEATYESGFVIDKFPISRPNLTFSTLTVSNMSPEDSSIYLCSVGYGLVEAFFGQGTRLTVV.

This clonotype was recorded a few times. The V call is TRBV6-5, the J call TRBJ2-5, with 8 bases that match TRBD1. Germline values: CDR1 MNHEY, CDR2 SVGAGI. The J segment lost 5 bases and the V segment lost 0 bases, leaving 11 bases of the junction unmatched. The CDR3 spans 17 residues. The DNA for the CDR3 is TGTGCCAGCAGTTACTCACAGGGGGGACTTGCCGGGGAGACCCAGTACTTC. Protein product: CASSYSQGGLAGETQYF.

A few counts support this clonotype. V and J are TRBV15 and TRBJ2-1; 10 nucleotides match TRBD1. Germline V gene sequence: CDR1 LNHNV, CDR2 YYDKDF (reference sequence). After removal of 0 bases from V and 6 bases from J, the junction contained 11 bases not matched to a gene. The CDR3 extends over 18 amino acids. The CDR3 loop reads CATSRDLSRTGGINEQFF. For the CDR3, the DNA is TGTGCCACCAGCAGAGATCTTAGTAGGACAGGGGGGATCAATGAGCAGTTCTTC.

This clonotype was seen a few times. The chain is built from TRBV20-1 and TRBJ2-7, with 7 bases matching TRBD2. Germline V gives CDR1 DFQATT, CDR2 SNEGSKA (reference sequence). Trimming cost V 1 base and J 0 bases; bases outside gene matches: 3. This CDR3 spans 14 amino acids. The CDR3 DNA sequence: TGCAGTGCTAGAGTGGGGGGGAGCTCCTACGAGCAGTACTTC. Translated, it gives CSARVGGSSYEQYF.

This rearrangement joins TRBV29-1 to TRBJ1-1; D is possibly TRBD1 (6 bases). V lost 7 bases, J lost 3 bases, and 12 bases lay in between. Germline CDR1 SQVTM, CDR2 ANQGSEA. This CDR3 region has 12 residues. CDR3 coding DNA: TGCAGCGGGAAGAAGGGGGACACTGAAGCTTTCTTT. It yields the protein CSGKKGDTEAFF.

This chain links TRBV5-1 with TRBJ2-3, with 11 bases fitting TRBD1. Germline V gives CDR1 SGHRS, CDR2 YFSETQ. This CDR3 has 16 residues. V lost 2 bases to trimming and J lost 1 base; unmatched junction nucleotides: 3. The CDR3 nucleotides are TGCGCCAGCAGCTTCGGACAGGGGGCAGGCACAGATACGCAGTATTTT. It encodes CASSFGQGAGTDTQYF. Complete variable domain (other parts from reference TRBV5-1 and TRBJ2-3): KAGVTQTPRYLIKTRGQQVTLSCSPISGHRSVSWYQQTPGQGLQFLFEYFSETQRNKGNFPGRFSGRQFSNSRSEMNVSTLELGDSALYLCASSFGQGAGTDTQYFGPGTRLTVL.

This chain connects TRBV3-1 to TRBJ2-7, with 7 bases lining up with TRBD1. The V gene end was trimmed by 5 bases and the J gene end by 3 bases; junction bases not matched to a gene: 16. This CDR3 is built from 17 residues. CDR1 and CDR2 (germline): LGHDT, YNNKEL (reference sequence). The CDR3 protein is CASSEGKGAGGLYEQYV. The CDR3 DNA reads TGTGCCAGCAGCGAAGGAAAGGGGGCCGGCGGGCTCTACGAGCAGTACGTC.

This clonotype was recorded at least ten times. The chain links TRBV5-1 to TRBJ1-1; D gene uncertain. CDR1 is SGHRS, CDR2 YFSETQ, per germline. The CDR3 has 15 residues. V was cut by 1 base and J by 0 bases, with 10 bases left in between. The CDR3 here is CASSLSIAMNTEAFF. The CDR3 coding sequence is TGCGCCAGCAGCTTGTCCATCGCCATGAACACTGAAGCTTTCTTT.

This clonotype was seen a few times. The V and J genes are TRBV3-1 and TRBJ2-1, with D perhaps TRBD2 (6 bases). CDR3 length equals 17 residues. CDR1 and CDR2 from the germline V gene are LGHDT and YNNKEL (reference sequence). Trimming cost V 0 bases and J 7 bases, with 19 bases left between them. CDR3 loop: CASSQEFSNGGRNEQFF. In nucleotides, the CDR3 is TGTGCCAGCAGCCAAGAGTTCAGTAACGGGGGAAGGAATGAGCAGTTCTTC.

This clonotype turned up a few times. This rearrangement joins TRBV20-1 to TRBJ2-7, with a possible D match to TRBD1 (6 bases). The CDR3 runs 15 residues. CDR1 DFQATT and CDR2 SNEGSKA come from the germline V gene (reference sequence). Trimming pared 6 bases from V and 0 bases from J, leaving 18 bases between. The CDR3 DNA follows: TGCAGTGCACCAGGGGCCCCAAATCCCTCCTACGAGCAGTACTTC. Translation gives CSAPGAPNPSYEQYF.

The chain joins TRBV27 to TRBJ2-5; D may be TRBD2 (5 bases). V was cut by 5 bases and J by 5 bases, with 33 bases left in between. CDR3 length equals 20 residues. Germline V gives CDR1 MNHEY, CDR2 SMNVEV (reference sequence). DNA of the CDR3: TGTGCCAGCAGTCTCACAACCACCGCTCGCAAGCTCCAGCGAGGGGAGACCCAGTACTTC. This translates into CASSLTTTARKLQRGETQYF.

This chain's CDR3 is CASSPDSTEAFF. The CDR3 nucleotides read TGTGCCAGCTCACCCGACAGCACTGAAGCTTTCTTT. This chain uses TRBV18 with TRBJ1-1, with D possibly matching TRBD1 (5 bases). The V end was cut by 3 bases, the J end by 4 bases, with 6 bases between. Germline V gene sequence: CDR1 KGHSH, CDR2 LQKENI. The CDR3 is made up of 12 amino acids.